This passage covers 24 T cell receptor beta chains from one sample sequenced in a study of cytomegalovirus exposure and HLA in healthy donors. The study ran its PCR with 60 Vbeta and 13 Jbeta primers. Using immunoSEQ multiplex PCR, the repertoire was profiled, and TCRdb retains in-frame clones only, with some absent. Of 150,000 or so clones listed, about three quarters are singletons. The sequenced sample consisted of PBMCs. These receptors were taken from a woman aged 25 to 39 in good health and CMV-seronegative.

The gene calls are TRBV30 and TRBJ1-5; D is perhaps TRBD1 (6 bases). Trimming stripped 7 bases from V and 5 bases from J, with 18 bases between. This CDR3 spans 14 amino acids. Germline assignment: CDR1 GTSNPN and CDR2 SVGIG (reference sequence). CDR3 sequence: CASRTGGLDQPQHF. In nucleotides, the CDR3 is TGTGCCTCCCGTACCGGGGGGCTCGATCAGCCCCAGCATTTT.

The chain uses TRBV4-1 and TRBJ2-2; a weak D match, TRBD2 (6 bases). Trimming shortened V by 4 bases and J by 5 bases, and 14 bases separated the two germline ends. The CDR3 contains 15 residues. Germline CDR1 MGHRA, CDR2 YSYEKL. The CDR3 reads CASSPLGTQTGELFF. The CDR3 bases are TGCGCCAGCAGCCCACTAGGGACTCAAACCGGGGAGCTGTTTTTT.

The chain combines TRBV13 with TRBJ2-7, with 8 positions matching TRBD1. CDR1 is PRHDT, CDR2 FYEKMQ, per germline (reference sequence). The CDR3 totals 18 residues. Unmatched junction bases numbered 15, after V lost 5 bases and J lost 0 bases. The CDR3 DNA reads as TGTGCCAGCAGCCCATACGGCGACAGGGGTTATAGCTCCTACGAGCAGTACTTC. Protein product: CASSPYGDRGYSSYEQYF. Full variable domain (rest looked up from reference TRBV13 and TRBJ2-7): AAGVIQSPRHLIKEKRETATLKCYPIPRHDTVYWYQQGPGQDPQFLISFYEKMQSDKGSIPDRFSAQQFSDYHSELNMSSLELGDSALYFCASSPYGDRGYSSYEQYFGPGTRLTVT.

This sequence joins TRBV14 and TRBJ2-3; 8 nucleotides line up with TRBD2. This CDR3 is 17 amino acids long. Germline V CDR1 and CDR2: SGHDN, FVKESK. V shed 5 bases, J shed 1 base, and the junction held 11 bases outside the gene matches. The DNA of the CDR3 is TGTGCCAGCAGCAAGCCCTCCGGGACTAGGGGCACAGATACGCAGTATTTT. It encodes CASSKPSGTRGTDTQYF.

The chain has TRBV5-4 and TRBJ2-2; 9 bases are shared with TRBD2. CDR1 SGHNT and CDR2 YYREEE come from the germline V gene (reference sequence). V shed 0 bases, J shed 7 bases, and the junction held 7 bases outside the gene matches. The CDR3 is 16 amino acids. CDR3 sequence reads: CASSLGGGGVGGELFF. In DNA form, the CDR3 reads TGTGCCAGCAGCTTGGGAGGCGGGGGGGTCGGCGGGGAGCTGTTTTTT.

This clone was counted only a few times. The rearrangement links TRBV7-2 to TRBJ2-7, with a possible D match to TRBD1 (6 bases). Germline V lookup: CDR1 SGHTA, CDR2 FQGNSA. The CDR3 has 15 residues. V was trimmed by 5 bases and J by 3 bases, leaving 17 bases between them. Written as DNA, the CDR3 is TGTGCCAGCAGCACACAGGGTGCAGGGCTCTACGAGCAGTACTTC. Translated, it gives CASSTQGAGLYEQYF.

V is TRBV10-3 and J is TRBJ1-2; 7 bases agree with TRBD1. CDR3 size: 13 residues. CDR1 is ENHRY, CDR2 SYGVKD, per germline. V trimming: 7 bases; J trimming: 2 bases; junction bases outside the gene matches: 4. The CDR3 is CAITQGFNYGYTF. The CDR3 DNA reads as TGTGCCATCACACAGGGGTTCAACTATGGCTACACCTTC.

This chain joins TRBV7-8 and TRBJ2-5; 15 bases map to TRBD2. The CDR3 sequence is 16 residues long. The germline V gene has CDR1 SGHVS and CDR2 FQNEAQ. V lost 1 base and J lost 9; bases outside the gene matches: 6. In nucleotides, the CDR3 is TGTGCCAGCAGCTTAGTGGGACTAGCGGGGGGTTGGCCCCAGTACTTC. Its translation is CASSLVGLAGGWPQYF.

The chain combines TRBV7-7 with TRBJ2-5, with a tentative D call TRBD1 (5 bases). The length of the CDR3 is 13 residues. CDR1 and CDR2 from the germline V gene are SSHAT and FNYEAQ (reference sequence). V lost 5 bases, J lost 4 bases, and 11 bases lay in between. CDR3 region: CASSLGQGETQYF. The CDR3 nucleotides are TGTGCCAGCAGCCTAGGGCAGGGAGAGACCCAGTACTTC.

CDR3 region: CSVEDTRGTEAFF. The CDR3 DNA reads as TGCAGCGTTGAAGATACTCGAGGGACTGAAGCTTTCTTT. This chain connects TRBV29-1 to TRBJ1-1; no clear D gene. Germline CDR1 SQVTM, CDR2 ANQGSEA. The CDR3 covers 13 residues. Trimming stripped 0 bases from V and 5 bases from J, with 10 bases between.

This chain uses TRBV14 with TRBJ1-6, with 9 bases matching TRBD1. Trimming took 2 bases from V and 10 from J; bases not matched to a gene: 6. The germline V gene has CDR1 SGHDN and CDR2 FVKESK. The CDR3 has 15 amino acids. In DNA, the CDR3 is TGTGCCAGCAGCCAACCGACAGGGGGTGGGTCACCCCTCCACTTT. Protein product: CASSQPTGGGSPLHF.

This clone was seen more than once but under ten times. The chain links TRBV5-1 to TRBJ2-3, with TRBD1 matching 8 bases. Trimming took 4 bases from V and 6 from J; bases not matched to a gene: 13. This CDR3 comprises 16 residues. CDR1 is SGHRS, CDR2 YFSETQ, per germline. The CDR3, as DNA: TGCGCCAGCAGCCCACGACTCCAGGGGGCGCTGGATACGCAGTATTTT. Translated: CASSPRLQGALDTQYF.

This chain joins TRBV2 and TRBJ1-1; no clear D. Germline assignment: CDR1 SNHLY and CDR2 FYNNEI. V gave up 4 bases and J gave up 10 bases, with 13 bases separating them. The CDR3 contains 12 residues. As DNA, the CDR3 is TGTGCCAGCAGTGTGGGGAGCGGGGTAGCTTTCTTT. Protein sequence: CASSVGSGVAFF. The full variable domain, completed using reference TRBV2 and TRBJ1-1, is EPEVTQTPSHQVTQMGQEVILRCVPISNHLYFYWYRQILGQKVEFLVSFYNNEISEKSEIFDDQFSVERPDGSNFTLKIRSTKLEDSAMYFCASSVGSGVAFFGQGTRLTVV.

The gene calls are TRBV5-4 and TRBJ1-2; 10 bases map to TRBD1. Germline assignment: CDR1 SGHNT and CDR2 YYREEE (reference sequence). The CDR3 covers 13 residues. J lost 8 bases, V lost 4 bases, and 5 bases had no gene match. This chain's CDR3 is CASSPDRGRGYTF. The CDR3, as DNA: TGTGCCAGCAGCCCTGACAGGGGGCGAGGCTACACCTTC.

The chain carries TRBV14 and TRBJ2-3, with 7 positions matching TRBD2. The V segment lost 1 base and the J segment 3 bases; nucleotides outside the gene matches: 1. CDR1 is SGHDN, CDR2 FVKESK, per germline. This CDR3 spans 14 amino acids. Written as DNA, the CDR3 is TGTGCCAGCAGCCAAGGACTAGCAACAGATACGCAGTATTTT. Protein: CASSQGLATDTQYF.

The J gene is TRBJ1-5, the V gene TRBV6-1; 9 nucleotides line up with TRBD1. V was clipped by 2 bases and J by 4 bases; unmatched bases: 3. Germline values: CDR1 MNHNS, CDR2 SASEGT. The CDR3 is 15 amino acids. The CDR3 loop reads CASSELTGGNQPQHF. The DNA of the CDR3 is TGTGCCAGCAGTGAATTGACAGGGGGGAATCAGCCCCAGCATTTT.

The chain joins TRBV11-2 to TRBJ2-2, with 8 bases fitting TRBD1. The length of the CDR3 is 15 residues. V lost 6 bases and J lost 0; bases outside the gene matches: 3. In germline, CDR1 is SGHAT, CDR2 FQNNGV. CDR3 amino acids: CASRPGQANTGELFF. CDR3 DNA sequence: TGTGCCAGCAGACCGGGACAGGCGAACACCGGGGAGCTGTTTTTT.

A remark on this clone: In the same sample, other DNA sequences code for this CDR3. The CDR3, as DNA: TGTGCCAGCAGCTTGGACAGGGGCTCCTACAATGAGCAGTTCTTC. It encodes CASSLDRGSYNEQFF. The J gene is TRBJ2-1, the V gene TRBV5-4, with 7 bases aligning to TRBD1. This CDR3 is 15 amino acids long. After removal of 0 bases from V and 0 bases from J, the junction contained 0 bases not matched to a gene. Per the germline V gene, CDR1 is SGHNT and CDR2 is YYREEE (reference sequence).

The rearrangement uses TRBV28 and TRBJ2-7; D unclear. V shed 8 bases and J shed 0 bases, with 23 bases lying between them. The CDR3 covers 17 residues. The V gene's germline CDR1 is MDHEN and CDR2 SYDVKM. The CDR3 nucleotides read TGTGCCAGCCTGAATTACGGTATCCGACTGAGCTCCTACGAGCAGTACTTC. This gives the protein CASLNYGIRLSSYEQYF.

With regard to this clone: This sample includes further DNA sequences coding for the same CDR3. The gene calls are TRBV5-1 and TRBJ1-1, with 9 bases matching TRBD1. With 3 bases clipped from V and 5 bases from J, the junction kept 5 bases outside the gene matches. This CDR3 has 14 amino acids. Germline V gives CDR1 SGHRS, CDR2 YFSETQ. This CDR3 is CASSSQGAFTEAFF. The CDR3 region has the DNA TGCGCCAGCAGCTCACAGGGGGCGTTTACTGAAGCTTTCTTT.

The chain has TRBV7-8 and TRBJ1-3; D remains ambiguous. Trimming left V 1 base short and J 0 bases short, with 10 bases between. Germline values: CDR1 SGHVS, CDR2 FQNEAQ. The CDR3 length is 16 residues. CDR3 loop: CASSLGFQSSGNTIYF. CDR3 nucleotides: TGTGCCAGCAGCTTAGGGTTCCAGTCCTCTGGAAACACCATATATTTT.

This clone turned up a few times. The rearrangement uses TRBV5-1 and TRBJ2-3, with D perhaps TRBD1 (5 bases). The CDR3 covers 15 residues. Trimming cost V 6 bases and J 2 bases, with 16 bases left between them. Per the germline V gene, CDR1 is SGHRS and CDR2 is YFSETQ. The CDR3 DNA sequence: TGCGCCAGCACCCCTCAGGGCCTGTTCACAGATACGCAGTATTTT. This sequence encodes CASTPQGLFTDTQYF.

The chain joins TRBV7-3 to TRBJ2-2; TRBD2 agrees at 11 bases. Germline values: CDR1 SGHTA, CDR2 FQGTGA. With V trimmed by 5 bases and J by 6 bases, 5 bases remained unmatched. The CDR3 has 15 amino acids. Here the CDR3 reads CASSISGGAPGELFF. CDR3 coding DNA: TGTGCCAGCAGCATTAGCGGGGGGGCCCCCGGGGAGCTGTTTTTT.

J is TRBJ2-5 and V is TRBV9; no reliable D call. CDR1 and CDR2 (germline): SGDLS, YYNGEE. The V end was cut by 4 bases, the J end by 5 bases, with 9 bases between. The CDR3 has 12 amino acids. The CDR3 bases are TGTGCCAGCAGCATGATAGTTGAGACCCAGTACTTC. Translation gives CASSMIVETQYF.